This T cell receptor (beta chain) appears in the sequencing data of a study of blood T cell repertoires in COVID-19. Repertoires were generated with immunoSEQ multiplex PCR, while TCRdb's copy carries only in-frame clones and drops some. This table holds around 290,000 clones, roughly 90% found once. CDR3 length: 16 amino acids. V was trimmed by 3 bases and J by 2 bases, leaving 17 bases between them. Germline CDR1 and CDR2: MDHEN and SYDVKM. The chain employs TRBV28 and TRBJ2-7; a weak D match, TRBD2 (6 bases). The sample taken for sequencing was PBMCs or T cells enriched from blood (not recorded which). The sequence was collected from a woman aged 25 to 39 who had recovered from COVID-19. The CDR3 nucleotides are TGTGCCAGCAGTTTCCCACCGCGGTCTAGCGCCTACGAGCAGTACTTC. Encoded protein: CASSFPPRSSAYEQYF.